This T cell receptor (beta chain) was sequenced in a study of T cells in Graves' hyperthyroidism and ophthalmopathy. The investigators amplified TCR beta CDR3 regions from RNA transcripts. First-round RT-PCR targeting the TCR CDR3 was performed with the HTBI primer set. Each CDR3 protein is one row after TCRdb ran MiXCR on the multiplex PCR reads. The sample has about 460,000 distinct CDR3 sequences; 20% to 25% are singletons. Findings and caveats of the study: Ophthalmopathy prediction by the model preceded onset by a median roughly 6 months. Blood also showed most of the thyroid clonotypes that were expanded above 0.001. A 13 V-J signature model discriminated ophthalmopathy versus stable hyperthyroidism.

Details on this clonotype: Antigen specificity is unknown.

The V end was cut by 5 bases, the J end by 0 bases, with 17 bases between. Germline CDR1 is PRHDT and CDR2 is FYEKMQ (reference sequence). This CDR3 region has 17 residues. The sequence was obtained from a woman between 65 and 79 years old with Graves' ophthalmopathy. The J gene is TRBJ2-1, the V gene TRBV13; maybe TRBD2 (5 bases). The source material was blood. CDR3 loop: CASSPLRRASSYNEQFF. The CDR3 DNA reads as TGTGCCAGCAGCCCGTTGCGGCGGGCCTCCTCCTACAATGAGCAGTTCTTC.